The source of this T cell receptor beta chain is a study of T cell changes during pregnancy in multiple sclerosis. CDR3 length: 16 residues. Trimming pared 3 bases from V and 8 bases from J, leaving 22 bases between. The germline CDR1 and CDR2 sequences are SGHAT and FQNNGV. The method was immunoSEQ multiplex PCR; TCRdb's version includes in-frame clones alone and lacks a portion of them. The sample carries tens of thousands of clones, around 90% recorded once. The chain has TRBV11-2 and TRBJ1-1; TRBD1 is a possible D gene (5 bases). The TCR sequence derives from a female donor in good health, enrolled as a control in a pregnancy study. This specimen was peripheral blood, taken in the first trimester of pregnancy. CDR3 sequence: CASSFFQGIAYYEAFF. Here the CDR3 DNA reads TGTGCCAGCAGCTTTTTCCAGGGTATAGCTTACTACGAAGCTTTCTTT.